The 4 T cell receptor beta chains below come from one sample, sequenced in a study of shared clonotypes between healthy human individuals. This table comes from immunoSEQ multiplex PCR, and its TCRdb copy is limited to in-frame clones, with some not included. The sample holds 110,000 or so clones, about 62% seen once. The sequencing sample was made of memory CD8+ T cells sorted from blood. As to subset: CD45RO+ cells pooled with CCR7-negative TemRA cells. These receptors all stem from a woman aged 25 to 45 in good health.

This clone showed up just once. The rearrangement joins TRBV5-8 to TRBJ2-1; 14 bases fit TRBD2. There are 16 residues in the CDR3. Trimming took 0 bases from V and 9 from J; bases not matched to a gene: 5. From germline, CDR1 is SGHTS and CDR2 YDEGEE. As DNA, the CDR3 is TGTGCCAGCAGCTTGGCAGGGACTAGCGGGAGATCTGAGCAGTTCTTC. Protein sequence: CASSLAGTSGRSEQFF.

This clone was counted ten times or more. The identical CDR3 is also encoded by other nucleotide sequences in the sample. The gene calls are TRBV7-8 and TRBJ1-5; the D gene is possibly TRBD1 (5 bases). The CDR3 is made up of 13 amino acids. V was clipped by 1 base and J by 6 bases, with 7 bases between them. The germline V gene encodes CDR1 SGHVS and CDR2 FQNEAQ. In DNA, the CDR3 is TGTGCCAGCAGCTTAGGGGGGGGTCAGCCCCAGCATTTT. Amino acids: CASSLGGGQPQHF.

The chain joins TRBV4-1 to TRBJ2-6; 9 bases agree with TRBD1. Unmatched junction bases numbered 5, after V lost 2 bases and J lost 0 bases. The CDR3 totals 18 residues. Germline V lookup: CDR1 MGHRA, CDR2 YSYEKL. The CDR3 here is CASSQTGQGSSGANVLTF. CDR3 sequence (DNA): TGCGCCAGCAGCCAAACGGGACAGGGATCCTCTGGGGCCAACGTCCTGACTTTC.

J is TRBJ1-2 and V is TRBV19, with a weak D call TRBD1 (6 bases). This CDR3 is 15 amino acids long. V lost 4 bases, J lost 3 bases, and 15 bases lay in between. Germline CDR1 and CDR2: LNHDA and SQIVND (reference sequence). CDR3 region: CASSKDRFEDYGYTF. The CDR3 DNA is TGTGCCAGTAGTAAGGACAGATTCGAGGACTATGGCTACACCTTC.